The rows below give T cell receptor beta chains drawn from one sample of a study of cytomegalovirus exposure and HLA in healthy donors. Method: immunoSEQ multiplex PCR; TCRdb's copy keeps in-frame clones and lacks some. The sample yields 75,000 to 100,000 clones, around 80% seen once. The sequenced material came from PBMCs. These receptors originate from a man in his thirties or forties in good health and CMV-seronegative. The CDR3 runs from the conserved cysteine through the conserved F or W. A D gene is named only where the DNA matches it firmly. Not every row has a clone size; where given, it reads once, few, many or a size class.

TRBV11-2	TRBJ1-4	NA	NA	CASSPGGAGEKLFF	TGTGCCAGCAGCCCCGGGGGGGCTGGAGAAAAACTGTTTTTT
TRBV7-9	TRBJ2-3	NA	NA	CASSLFEGADTQYF	TGTGCCAGCAGCTTGTTTGAAGGGGCAGATACGCAGTATTTT
TRBV10-2	TRBJ2-7	once	TRBD1	CASRADRDYEQYF	TGCGCCAGCAGGGCGGACAGGGATTACGAGCAGTACTTC
TRBV5-4	TRBJ1-1	once	NA	CASSLGGLTEAFF	TGTGCCAGCAGCCTGGGAGGGCTTACTGAAGCTTTCTTT
TRBV7-6	TRBJ2-7	NA	TRBD1	CASSLSLGGQGKGEQYF	TGTGCCAGCAGCTTATCTCTAGGCGGACAGGGGAAGGGGGAGCAGTACTTC
TRBV7-8	TRBJ1-5	NA	NA	CASSYAWGRNPQPQHF	TGTGCCAGCAGCTACGCGTGGGGGCGGAACCCTCAGCCCCAGCATTTT
TRBV27	TRBJ2-3	NA	TRBD2	CASSSQGAGDSTDTQYF	TGTGCCAGCAGTTCCCAAGGAGCGGGGGATAGCACAGATACGCAGTATTTT
TRBV19	TRBJ1-2	NA	TRBD1	CASSSPGGGGYTF	TGTGCCAGTAGTAGTCCAGGGGGCGGAGGCTACACCTTC
TRBV15	TRBJ2-7	NA	NA	CATSRAGSATYEQYF	TGTGCCACCAGCAGAGCCGGAAGCGCAACCTACGAGCAGTACTTC
TRBV15	TRBJ1-2	NA	NA	CATSSRRGDYGYTF	TGTGCCACCAGCAGCCGACGGGGTGACTATGGCTACACCTTC
TRBV5-5	TRBJ1-2	many	NA	CASSLNDRPYYGYTF	TGTGCCAGCAGCTTGAATGACAGGCCTTACTATGGCTACACCTTC
TRBV5-1	TRBJ1-1	NA	NA	CASSLEQGLPPNTEAFF	TGCGCCAGCAGCTTGGAACAGGGCCTCCCCCCGAACACTGAAGCTTTCTTT
TRBV10-1	TRBJ1-5	NA	NA	CARHQTGLDQPQHF	TGCGCCAGACACCAAACAGGGCTGGATCAGCCCCAGCATTTT
TRBV5-1	TRBJ2-5	NA	TRBD1	CASSAPTGGQETQYF	TGCGCCAGCAGCGCCCCGACAGGGGGGCAAGAGACCCAGTACTTC
TRBV5-1	TRBJ1-2	NA	NA	CASSLGSSNYGYTF	TGCGCCAGCAGCTTGGGCAGTTCTAACTATGGCTACACCTTC
TRBV11-2	TRBJ2-1	few	TRBD1	CASSLDRQGVFF	TGTGCCAGCAGCTTAGATAGGCAGGGGGTGTTCTTC
TRBV7-6	TRBJ1-4	once	NA	CASSLRGGEKLFF	TGTGCCAGCAGCCTACGGGGGGGGGAAAAACTGTTTTTT
TRBV6-1	TRBJ1-1	NA	NA	CASSEDPDTAEAFF	TGTGCCAGCAGTGAAGATCCCGATACTGCTGAAGCTTTCTTT
TRBV10-3	TRBJ2-3	NA	TRBD2	CAIGGGGDTQYF	TGTGCCATCGGCGGGGGAGGGGATACGCAGTATTTT
TRBV6-5	TRBJ1-6	few	TRBD1	CASSGVVSGGSLHF	TGTGCCAGCAGCGGGGTGGTGTCAGGGGGCTCCCTCCACTTT
TRBV27	TRBJ2-3	NA	TRBD2	CASSPSGGQRGGNTQYF	TGTGCCAGCAGTCCCTCAGGGGGCCAGCGGGGGGGGAATACGCAGTATTTT
TRBV6-1	TRBJ2-7	NA	TRBD2	CASFSGAYEQYF	TGTGCCAGCTTTAGCGGGGCCTACGAGCAGTACTTC
TRBV30	TRBJ2-5	few	TRBD2	CAWSGGGMQETQYF	TGTGCCTGGAGTGGGGGGGGGATGCAAGAGACCCAGTACTTC
TRBV6-5	TRBJ2-7	NA	TRBD2	CASSSDSGALEQYF	TGTGCCAGCAGTTCCGATAGCGGGGCGCTCGAGCAGTACTTC
TRBV5-1	TRBJ2-3	NA	TRBD2	CASSSPGLAGPTDVADTQYF	TGCGCCAGCAGCTCGCCGGGACTAGCGGGACCAACCGATGTGGCAGATACGCAGTATTTT
TRBV27	TRBJ1-4	NA	TRBD1	CASSPDREGTNEKLFF	TGTGCCAGCAGTCCAGACAGGGAAGGGACTAATGAAAAACTGTTTTTT
TRBV27	TRBJ2-4	NA	TRBD1	CASSIRGRKNIQYF	TGTGCCAGCAGCATCAGGGGGCGGAAAAACATTCAGTACTTC
TRBV27	TRBJ2-7	NA	TRBD1	CASSWGTESTEQYF	TGTGCCAGCAGTTGGGGGACAGAATCTACCGAGCAGTACTTC
TRBV30	TRBJ1-1	NA	TRBD1	CAWRVPGQVLMNTEAFF	TGTGCCTGGAGGGTGCCGGGACAGGTTTTAATGAACACTGAAGCTTTCTTT
TRBV5-1	TRBJ2-1	NA	TRBD2	CASSFGALAGPNEQFF	TGCGCCAGCAGCTTTGGGGCTCTAGCGGGGCCCAATGAGCAGTTCTTC
TRBV5-1	TRBJ2-1	NA	NA	CASSLDRGGNNEQFF	TGCGCCAGCAGCTTGGACAGGGGGGGGAACAATGAGCAGTTCTTC
TRBV10-2	TRBJ2-7	NA	TRBD1	CASSVTGDGEQYF	TGCGCCAGCAGCGTAACAGGGGACGGCGAGCAGTACTTC
TRBV7-2	TRBJ1-2	NA	NA	CASSLAQGGSLYGYTF	TGTGCCAGCAGCTTAGCGCAGGGTGGCTCTCTCTATGGCTACACCTTC
TRBV5-1	TRBJ1-2	few	TRBD1	CASSWTGSNYGYTF	TGCGCCAGCAGCTGGACAGGATCTAACTATGGCTACACCTTC
TRBV7-9	TRBJ1-4	NA	TRBD1	CASSAPTGVSTNEKLFF	TGTGCCAGCAGCGCACCGACAGGGGTGTCGACTAATGAAAAACTGTTTTTT
TRBV2	TRBJ1-5	NA	TRBD1	CASSQGQGYQPQHF	TGTGCCAGCAGCCAAGGACAGGGTTATCAGCCCCAGCATTTT
TRBV15	TRBJ2-1	NA	TRBD2	CATSRIAGWGEQFF	TGTGCCACCAGCAGGATAGCGGGTTGGGGTGAGCAGTTCTTC
TRBV9	TRBJ2-5	once	TRBD2	CASSVGLAGAKETQYF	TGTGCCAGCAGCGTCGGACTAGCGGGGGCGAAAGAGACCCAGTACTTC
TRBV6-5	TRBJ2-2	NA	NA	CASSLGGAAGELFF	TGTGCCAGCAGCCTAGGGGGGGCCGCCGGGGAGCTGTTTTTT
TRBV5-4	TRBJ2-1	once	TRBD2	CASSLFSLAGGEQFF	TGTGCCAGCAGCCTATTTTCACTAGCGGGGGGGGAGCAGTTCTTC
TRBV5-1	TRBJ2-1	NA	NA	CASSLIRAGDEQFF	TGCGCCAGCAGCTTAATCAGGGCAGGGGATGAGCAGTTCTTC
TRBV19	TRBJ1-2	few	TRBD1	CASSPDRVVGGYTF	TGTGCCAGTAGTCCAGACAGGGTGGTCGGCGGCTACACCTTC